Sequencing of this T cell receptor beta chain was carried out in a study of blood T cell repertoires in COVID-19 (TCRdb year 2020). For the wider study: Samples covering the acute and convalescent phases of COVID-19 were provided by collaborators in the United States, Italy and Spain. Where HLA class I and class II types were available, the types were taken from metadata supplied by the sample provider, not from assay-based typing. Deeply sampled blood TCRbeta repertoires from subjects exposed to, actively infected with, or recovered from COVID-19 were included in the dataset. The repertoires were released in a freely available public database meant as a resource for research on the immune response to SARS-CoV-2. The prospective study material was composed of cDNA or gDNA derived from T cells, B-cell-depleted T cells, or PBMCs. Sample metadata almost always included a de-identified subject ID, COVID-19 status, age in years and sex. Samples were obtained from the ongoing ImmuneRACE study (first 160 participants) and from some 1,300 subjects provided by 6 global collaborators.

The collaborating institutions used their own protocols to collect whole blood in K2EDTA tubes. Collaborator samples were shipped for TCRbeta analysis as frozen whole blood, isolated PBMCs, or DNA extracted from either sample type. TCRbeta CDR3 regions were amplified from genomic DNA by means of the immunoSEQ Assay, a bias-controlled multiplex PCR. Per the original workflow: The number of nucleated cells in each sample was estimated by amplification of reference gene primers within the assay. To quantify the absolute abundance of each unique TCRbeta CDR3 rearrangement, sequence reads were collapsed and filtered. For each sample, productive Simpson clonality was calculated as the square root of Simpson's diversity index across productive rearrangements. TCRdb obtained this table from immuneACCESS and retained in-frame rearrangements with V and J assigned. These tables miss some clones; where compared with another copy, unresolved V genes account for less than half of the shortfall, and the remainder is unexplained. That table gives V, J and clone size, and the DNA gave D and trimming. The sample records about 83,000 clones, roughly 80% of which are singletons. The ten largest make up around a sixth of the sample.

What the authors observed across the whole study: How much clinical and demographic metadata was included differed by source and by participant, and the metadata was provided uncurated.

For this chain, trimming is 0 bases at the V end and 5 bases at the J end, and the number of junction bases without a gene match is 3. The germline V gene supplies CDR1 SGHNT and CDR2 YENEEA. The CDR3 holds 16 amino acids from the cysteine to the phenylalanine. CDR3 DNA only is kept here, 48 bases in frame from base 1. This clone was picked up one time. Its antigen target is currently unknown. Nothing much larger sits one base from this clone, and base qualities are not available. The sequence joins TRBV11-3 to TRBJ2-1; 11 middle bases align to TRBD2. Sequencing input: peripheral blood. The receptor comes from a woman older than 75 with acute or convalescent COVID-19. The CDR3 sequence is CASSLEGTSGHNEQFF. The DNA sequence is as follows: TGTGCCAGCAGCTTAGAGGGGACTAGCGGCCACAATGAGCAGTTCTTC.